The 29 T cell receptor beta chains given below trace back to one sample, sequenced in a study of shared clonotypes between healthy human individuals. The data were produced by immunoSEQ multiplex PCR, yet TCRdb's version contains in-frame clones alone and is incomplete. The sample lists about 1,900,000 clones, approximately 94% seen once, with more than 0.9% in the top ten. Naive CD8 populations comprised CD45RO-negative cells positively selected for CCR7, excluding terminally differentiated effector memory CD45RA+ cells. Sequences were obtained from naive CD8+ T cells sorted from blood. These receptors were obtained from a man in his late teens or twenties in good health.

This chain links TRBV5-1 with TRBJ1-1; 10 bases match TRBD1. The CDR3 contains 15 residues. CDR1 and CDR2 (germline): SGHRS, YFSETQ. J was trimmed by 1 base and V by 4 bases; bases with no gene match: 4. CDR3 bases: TGCGCCAGCAGCCAGGGACAGGGGACGAACACTGAAGCTTTCTTT. This sequence encodes CASSQGQGTNTEAFF.

The V and J genes are TRBV19 and TRBJ1-2; D is uncertain. The V and J ends lost 5 bases and 13 bases respectively, with 17 bases between them. Germline values: CDR1 LNHDA, CDR2 SQIVND (reference sequence). The CDR3 extends over 12 amino acids. CDR3 sequence reads: CASSGPGLPVTF. As DNA, the CDR3 is TGTGCCAGTAGTGGCCCCGGGCTCCCGGTCACCTTC.

The genes are TRBV4-3 and TRBJ2-2; TRBD2 matches 9 bases. V trimming: 1 base; J trimming: 3 bases; junction bases outside the gene matches: 6. This CDR3 is built from 17 residues. From germline, CDR1 is LGHNA and CDR2 YSLEER. CDR3 region: CASSQGGSGSYTGELFF. DNA for the CDR3: TGCGCCAGCAGCCAAGGTGGTAGCGGGAGCTACACCGGGGAGCTGTTTTTT.

The rearrangement uses TRBV4-3 and TRBJ2-1, with no clear D. The CDR3 is 14 residues long. Germline values: CDR1 LGHNA, CDR2 YSLEER. V was clipped by 3 bases and J by 5 bases, with 11 bases between them. CDR3 nucleotide sequence: TGCGCCAGCAGCCAGGGTAGACGGGACAATGAGCAGTTCTTC. Protein product: CASSQGRRDNEQFF.

The chain employs TRBV7-9 and TRBJ2-1, with D uncertain. This CDR3 contains 11 residues. CDR1 and CDR2 from the germline V gene are SEHNR and FQNEAQ (reference sequence). Trimming cost V 8 bases and J 12 bases, with 14 bases left between them. The CDR3 DNA follows: TGTGCCAGCGAGACCCAGGCCTGGCAGTTCTTC. Translation: CASETQAWQFF. Full variable domain (remainder filled in from reference TRBV7-9 and TRBJ2-1): DTGVSQNPRHKITKRGQNVTFRCDPISEHNRLYWYRQTLGQGPEFLTYFQNEAQLEKSRLLSDRFSAERPKGSFSTLEIQRTEQGDSAMYLCASETQAWQFFGPGTRLTVL.

As DNA, the CDR3 is TGTGCTAGTGGAAACCCCGGAGGGGGGGCCTATTTGGACGAGCAGTACTTC. Translation: CASGNPGGGAYLDEQYF. This chain uses TRBV12-5 with TRBJ2-7; perhaps TRBD2 as D (7 bases). In germline, CDR1 is LGHNT, CDR2 FRNRAP. Deletions cut 6 bases from V and 5 bases from J, with 26 bases between. The CDR3 is 17 residues long.

The chain employs TRBV2 and TRBJ2-7; D might be TRBD1 or TRBD2, each matching 7 bases. Germline values: CDR1 SNHLY, CDR2 FYNNEI. The V and J ends lost 7 bases and 7 bases respectively, with 26 bases between them. The CDR3 covers 16 residues. CDR3 in amino acids: CASMAIGQAGDGEQYF. CDR3 DNA: TGTGCCAGCATGGCCATCGGACAGGCGGGGGATGGAGAGCAGTACTTC.

The table lists this clone with a count of one. This sequence joins TRBV7-9 and TRBJ2-7; no definite D call. The CDR3 is 15 residues long. Trimming stripped 6 bases from V and 3 bases from J, with 18 bases between. Germline CDR1 reads SEHNR; CDR2 reads FQNEAQ (reference sequence). Here the CDR3 DNA reads TGTGCCAGCAGTTCTCCCGCGGACCCTGACTACGAGCAGTACTTC. It is translated as CASSSPADPDYEQYF.

The genes are TRBV7-6 and TRBJ1-3; D gene unclear. This CDR3 is built from 15 residues. CDR1 is SGHVS, CDR2 FNYEAQ, per germline. Trimming cost V 5 bases and J 4 bases, with 15 bases left between them. This CDR3 reads CASSADLASGNTIYF. The CDR3 DNA follows: TGTGCCAGCAGCGCAGACCTCGCCTCAGGAAACACCATATATTTT.

A note on this clone: Within the sample, other DNA sequences also encode this same CDR3. This sequence joins TRBV30 and TRBJ2-6; D is undetermined. The CDR3 sequence is 13 residues long. The germline V gene encodes CDR1 GTSNPN and CDR2 SVGIG (reference sequence). Here the CDR3 DNA reads TGTGCTGGGGATGCCTCTGGGGCCAACGTCCTGACTTTC. It is translated as CAGDASGANVLTF.

The chain carries TRBV5-1 and TRBJ2-1; 7 nucleotides align to TRBD2. Germline-derived CDR1 and CDR2 are SGHRS and YFSETQ. CDR3 size: 16 residues. V dropped 5 bases and J dropped 3; count of bases not matched to a gene: 11. The CDR3: CASSWQERGSYNEQFF. The CDR3 region has the DNA TGCGCCAGCAGTTGGCAGGAGCGGGGAAGCTACAATGAGCAGTTCTTC.

This chain joins TRBV28 and TRBJ2-2; unclear D gene. This CDR3 contains 15 residues. CDR1 and CDR2 (germline): MDHEN, SYDVKM. Deletions cut 1 base from V and 5 bases from J, with 11 bases between. CDR3 coding DNA: TGTGCCAGCAGTTTATTTACAAGGAAGACCGGGGAGCTGTTTTTT. The encoded protein is CASSLFTRKTGELFF.

Remarks on this clone: The sample holds other DNA sequences that translate to the same CDR3. V and J are TRBV4-3 and TRBJ1-1, with D possibly being TRBD1 (5 bases). The CDR3 is 13 residues long. CDR1 and CDR2 (germline): LGHNA, YSLEER. V lost 1 base and J lost 4, with 7 bases in between. The chain's CDR3 is CASSQARGTEAFF. The CDR3 DNA follows: TGCGCCAGCAGCCAAGCTAGGGGCACTGAAGCTTTCTTT.

This sequence joins TRBV11-2 and TRBJ2-7, with 8 bases fitting TRBD2. The CDR3 length is 15 residues. The V gene's germline CDR1 is SGHAT and CDR2 FQNNGV. The ends lost 5 bases at V and 7 bases at J; junction bases unmatched: 13. CDR3 bases: TGTGCCAGCAGCCCCTTAGCGGGATACCTGGAAGAGCAGTACTTC. Translation gives CASSPLAGYLEEQYF.

Comments on this clone: The sample carries other DNA sequences with the same CDR3. V usage is TRBV7-2 and J usage is TRBJ1-2; D might be TRBD1 (6 bases). The CDR3 spans 14 residues. Looked up from germline, CDR1 is SGHTA and CDR2 is FQGNSA. The ends were cut back, 2 bases at V and 3 bases at J, with 10 bases in the middle. CDR3 sequence: CASSLSAGDYGYTF. The CDR3 DNA reads TGTGCCAGCAGCTTATCGGCAGGGGACTATGGCTACACCTTC.

The chain recombines TRBV4-1 with TRBJ2-2; D is uncertain. V was cut by 1 base and J by 10 bases, with 7 bases left in between. This CDR3 comprises 12 residues. The V gene's germline CDR1 is MGHRA and CDR2 YSYEKL. The CDR3 region has the DNA TGCGCCAGCAGCCAAGGCCAGGAGGAGCTGTTTTTT. Its translation: CASSQGQEELFF.

This chain uses TRBV9 with TRBJ2-1; D is uncertain. The CDR3 has 16 residues. Germline V gene sequence: CDR1 SGDLS, CDR2 YYNGEE. The germline V and J ends were trimmed by 2 bases and 7 bases, with 19 bases remaining between them. The CDR3 bases are TGTGCCAGCAGCGTTAACAGTGAGACTCCATTTAATGAGCAGTTCTTC. Its translation is CASSVNSETPFNEQFF.

The J gene is TRBJ1-1, the V gene TRBV4-3; a possible D gene is TRBD1 (6 bases). Trimming cost V 4 bases and J 7 bases, with 13 bases left between them. Germline CDR1 reads LGHNA; CDR2 reads YSLEER. The CDR3 consists of 13 residues. CDR3 nucleotides: TGCGCCAGCAGCCGCCTACAGGGAAGTGAAGCTTTCTTT. Its translation: CASSRLQGSEAFF.

In this sample, this clone turned up once. The rearrangement uses TRBV28 and TRBJ2-7; D not resolved. V was clipped by 3 bases and J by 7 bases, with 10 bases between them. The germline gives CDR1 MDHEN, CDR2 SYDVKM. This CDR3 spans 12 amino acids. The CDR3 sequence is CASSFGFGEQYF. The CDR3 coding sequence is TGTGCCAGCAGTTTCGGGTTTGGGGAGCAGTACTTC.

J is TRBJ2-1 and V is TRBV29-1; D remains ambiguous. V was cut by 4 bases and J by 8 bases, with 6 bases left in between. From germline, CDR1 is SQVTM and CDR2 ANQGSEA. The CDR3 is made up of 10 amino acids. In DNA, the CDR3 is TGCAGCGTTGCTGGGTATGAGCAGTTCTTC. Protein product: CSVAGYEQFF.

V usage is TRBV7-9 and J usage is TRBJ2-1, with TRBD2 matching over 7 bases. J lost 5 bases, V lost 4 bases, and 11 bases had no gene match. CDR3 length: 16 residues. Germline-derived CDR1 and CDR2 are SEHNR and FQNEAQ (reference sequence). CDR3 amino acids: CASSSTDRGGHNEQFF. The CDR3 bases are TGTGCCAGCAGCTCGACAGACCGCGGGGGACACAATGAGCAGTTCTTC. The full variable domain, completed using reference TRBV7-9 and TRBJ2-1, is DTGVSQNPRHKITKRGQNVTFRCDPISEHNRLYWYRQTLGQGPEFLTYFQNEAQLEKSRLLSDRFSAERPKGSFSTLEIQRTEQGDSAMYLCASSSTDRGGHNEQFFGPGTRLTVL.

J is TRBJ2-7 and V is TRBV5-1; D unclear. This CDR3 is 15 amino acids long. Germline V gives CDR1 SGHRS, CDR2 YFSETQ. V was clipped by 2 bases and J by 5 bases, with 17 bases between them. The CDR3 loop is CASSFLIDGTHEQYF. CDR3 nucleotides: TGCGCCAGCAGCTTTCTGATAGACGGAACTCACGAGCAGTACTTC.

V gene TRBV7-9 combines with J gene TRBJ2-5; 7 nucleotides match TRBD1. Per germline, CDR1 SEHNR and CDR2 FQNEAQ (reference sequence). Trimming removed 5 bases from V and 4 bases from J; junction bases left unmatched: 10. This CDR3 region has 15 residues. The CDR3 DNA reads as TGTGCCAGCAGCCCCCGGACAGGAGTGGGAGAGACCCAGTACTTC. Its translation is CASSPRTGVGETQYF.

The CDR3 bases are TGTGCCAGCAGTTTAAGAGGACAGGGAGATTCCGACGAGCAGTACTTC. It codes for CASSLRGQGDSDEQYF. This sequence joins TRBV27 and TRBJ2-7; 8 positions match TRBD1. V lost 2 bases to trimming and J lost 5 bases; unmatched junction nucleotides: 11. Germline values: CDR1 MNHEY, CDR2 SMNVEV (reference sequence). The CDR3 has 16 residues.

The CDR3 protein is CASSPDGHSGNTIYF. The CDR3 bases are TGTGCCAGCAGCCCGGACGGACACTCTGGAAACACCATATATTTT. The chain employs TRBV7-6 and TRBJ1-3; TRBD1 is a possible D gene (5 bases). The CDR3 totals 15 residues. V gave up 5 bases and J gave up 0 bases, with 11 bases separating them. Germline assignment: CDR1 SGHVS and CDR2 FNYEAQ. Looking up the rest from reference TRBV7-6 and TRBJ1-3 gives the full variable domain: GAGVSQSPRYKVTKRGQDVALRCDPISGHVSLYWYRQALGQGPEFLTYFNYEAQQDKSGLPNDRFSAERPEGSISTLTIQRTEQRDSAMYRCASSPDGHSGNTIYFGEGSWLTVV.

The DNA of the CDR3 is TGTGCCAGTTCGCCGGGCCCACCCTCCTACGAGCAGTACTTC. Protein: CASSPGPPSYEQYF. The chain carries TRBV7-8 and TRBJ2-7, with D hard to call. Per the germline V gene, CDR1 is SGHVS and CDR2 is FQNEAQ. The CDR3 totals 14 residues. The germline V and J ends were trimmed by 9 bases and 0 bases, with 15 bases remaining between them.

This clone was observed once. This same CDR3 is encoded by further DNA sequences in the sample. The V and J genes are TRBV4-3 and TRBJ2-1, with a possible D match to TRBD2 (6 bases). V was shortened by 4 bases and J by 1 base, with 11 bases between the two germline ends. The CDR3 length is 15 residues. Germline CDR1 reads LGHNA; CDR2 reads YSLEER. This chain's CDR3 is CASSRDRGSYNEQFF. CDR3 bases: TGCGCCAGCAGCCGCGACCGGGGGTCCTACAATGAGCAGTTCTTC.

This chain uses TRBV5-4 with TRBJ1-1; D may be TRBD1 (5 bases). CDR1 SGHNT and CDR2 YYREEE come from the germline V gene (reference sequence). The V end was cut by 6 bases, the J end by 0 bases, with 24 bases between. The length of the CDR3 is 18 residues. The DNA for the CDR3 is TGTGCCAGCACCTCGGGGCCAGGGAATGTTCCGATGAACACTGAAGCTTTCTTT. The encoded protein is CASTSGPGNVPMNTEAFF.

This clone was counted once. At the DNA level, this CDR3 is encoded by other sequences in the same sample as well. This chain uses TRBV27 with TRBJ2-7; D is uncertain. Trimming shortened V by 3 bases and J by 2 bases, and 8 bases separated the two germline ends. Looked up from germline, CDR1 is MNHEY and CDR2 is SMNVEV (reference sequence). This CDR3 has 13 residues. The CDR3 DNA reads as TGTGCCAGCAGTTTGGCACAGCCCTACGAGCAGTACTTC. Its protein is CASSLAQPYEQYF.